Shown below are 8 T cell receptor beta chains from a single sample sequenced in a study of T cells expressing NK-cell markers. With the 5' RACE reads reprocessed, TCRdb shows one record per CDR3 protein and no DNA. The listing contains about 260,000 distinct CDR3 sequences. What was sequenced was blood T cells: a sorted CD56 or NKG2C T cell subset, CD4+ or CD8+ T cells, or bulk PBMC T cells (not recorded which). Source of these receptors: a woman aged 18-70 years in good health.

The rearrangement joins TRBV4-3 to TRBJ1-4; checking the TCRdb D call of TRBD1 is not possible without DNA. The CDR3 is made up of 16 amino acids. CDR1 LGHNA and CDR2 YSLEER come from the germline V gene. The CDR3 protein is CASSQDWRGGDEKLFF.

The rearrangement uses TRBV5-1 and TRBJ2-3; TCRdb's D call, TRBD2, is unchecked because there is no DNA. This CDR3 spans 13 amino acids. The V gene's germline CDR1 is SGHRS and CDR2 YFSETQ. CDR3 sequence: CASSRGGSDTQYF. The full variable domain, with the rest looked up from reference TRBV5-1 and TRBJ2-3, is KAGVTQTPRYLIKTRGQQVTLSCSPISGHRSVSWYQQTPGQGLQFLFEYFSETQRNKGNFPGRFSGRQFSNSRSEMNVSTLELGDSALYLCASSRGGSDTQYFGPGTRLTVL.

The chain joins TRBV5-1 to TRBJ2-5; TCRdb names TRBD1, which stays unverified in the absence of DNA. This CDR3 is built from 14 residues. Germline CDR1 and CDR2: SGHRS and YFSETQ. This chain's CDR3 is CASSTGTGVGTQYF.

The chain is built from TRBV6-5 and TRBJ2-1; absent DNA, TCRdb's TRBD2 call cannot be checked. The germline gives CDR1 MNHEY, CDR2 SVGAGI. The CDR3 consists of 16 residues. This CDR3 is CASSSQSGSRTNEQFF.

This chain joins TRBV19 and TRBJ2-7; no DNA is available, so the TRBD1 call from TCRdb remains unchecked. Germline values: CDR1 LNHDA, CDR2 SQIVND (reference sequence). The CDR3 spans 15 residues. CDR3 sequence reads: CASSMGAGRTYEQYF.

The genes are TRBV11-3 and TRBJ2-1; TCRdb indicates TRBD2, and absent DNA this call remains unverified. In germline, CDR1 is SGHNT, CDR2 YENEEA. The CDR3 is made up of 16 amino acids. CDR3 sequence reads: CASSLDGRGGSSEQFF.

J is TRBJ2-3 and V is TRBV29-1. This CDR3 contains 12 residues. Germline V gene lookup returns CDR1 SQVTM and CDR2 ANQGSEA. This chain's CDR3 is CSVFTNTDTQYF.

This chain uses TRBV29-1 with TRBJ1-4; without DNA, the TCRdb call of TRBD1 cannot be checked. Germline CDR1 SQVTM, CDR2 ANQGSEA. The CDR3 is made up of 13 amino acids. CDR3 region: CSVEGTRGEKLFF.